Listed here are 30 T cell receptor beta chains from one sample, sequenced in a study of chemoradiotherapy in HPV16-positive cancers. This table comes from immunoSEQ multiplex PCR, and its TCRdb copy is limited to in-frame clones, with some not included. The top ten clones hold roughly 2.6% of a sample with approximately 9,300 clones, 65% to 85% of them seen once. The source was blood, collected from a patient who underwent chemoradiotherapy. These receptors were collected from a human donor with HPV-associated anogenital cancer.

This chain uses TRBV4-3 with TRBJ2-3, with TRBD2 matching 7 bases. The CDR3 runs to 17 residues. V lost 0 bases and J lost 2; bases outside the gene matches: 8. Germline assignment: CDR1 LGHNA and CDR2 YSLEER. CDR3 sequence: CASSQEKGGGPTDTQYF. CDR3 sequence (DNA): TGCGCCAGCAGCCAAGAGAAAGGCGGGGGTCCCACAGATACGCAGTATTTT.

The chain joins TRBV7-2 to TRBJ2-2; no reliable D call. The germline gives CDR1 SGHTA, CDR2 FQGNSA. This CDR3 region has 16 residues. Deletions cut 4 bases from V and 4 bases from J, with 16 bases between. The CDR3 DNA reads as TGTGCCAGCAGCTCCCTCTCAATGGAGACCACCGGGGAGCTGTTTTTT. Its translation: CASSSLSMETTGELFF. The full variable domain, completed using reference TRBV7-2 and TRBJ2-2, is GAGVSQSPSNKVTEKGKDVELRCDPISGHTALYWYRQSLGQGLEFLIYFQGNSAPDKSGLPSDRFSAERTGGSVSTLTIQRTQQEDSAVYLCASSSLSMETTGELFFGEGSRLTVL.

This chain connects TRBV7-2 to TRBJ1-4, with D possibly being TRBD1 (5 bases). V was pared by 0 bases and J by 7 bases, with 9 bases between. This CDR3 is 14 amino acids long. From germline, CDR1 is SGHTA and CDR2 FQGNSA. The DNA for the CDR3 is TGTGCCAGCAGCTTAGCTCGGGGGACTGAAAAACTGTTTTTT. Protein product: CASSLARGTEKLFF. Full variable domain (outside the CDR3, taken from reference TRBV7-2 and TRBJ1-4): GAGVSQSPSNKVTEKGKDVELRCDPISGHTALYWYRQSLGQGLEFLIYFQGNSAPDKSGLPSDRFSAERTGGSVSTLTIQRTQQEDSAVYLCASSLARGTEKLFFGSGTQLSVL.

The V call is TRBV5-5, the J call TRBJ1-5; no firm D call. Germline assignment: CDR1 SGHKS and CDR2 YYEKEE (reference sequence). The CDR3 extends over 14 amino acids. V lost 2 bases and J lost 7, with 13 bases in between. The CDR3 DNA reads as TGTGCCAGCAGCTTCAGTACGAGTGCCCAGCCCCAGCATTTT. It is translated as CASSFSTSAQPQHF.

The gene calls are TRBV27 and TRBJ2-4, with D unclear. Looked up from germline, CDR1 is MNHEY and CDR2 is SMNVEV (reference sequence). V lost 5 bases, J lost 0 bases, and 11 bases lay in between. The CDR3 spans 15 residues. CDR3 DNA: TGTGCCAGCAGTCCAGGAACAGTAGCCAAAAACATTCAGTACTTC. Translating it yields CASSPGTVAKNIQYF.

The rearrangement joins TRBV5-1 to TRBJ2-3, with TRBD1 identical over 7 bases. This CDR3 contains 15 residues. V shed 2 bases and J 1 base; nucleotides not matched to a gene: 4. From germline, CDR1 is SGHRS and CDR2 YFSETQ. CDR3: CASSLGGEGTDTQYF. The CDR3 DNA follows: TGCGCCAGCAGCTTAGGGGGCGAGGGCACAGATACGCAGTATTTT.

The chain links TRBV19 to TRBJ1-5, with D unclear. V gave up 5 bases and J gave up 3 bases, with 5 bases separating them. There are 12 residues in the CDR3. CDR1 LNHDA and CDR2 SQIVND come from the germline V gene (reference sequence). The CDR3 reads CASSPTNQPQHF. In nucleotides, the CDR3 is TGTGCCAGTAGTCCCACCAATCAGCCCCAGCATTTT.

This clone appeared a single time. The chain employs TRBV25-1 and TRBJ2-1; perhaps TRBD1 as D (6 bases). V was cut by 7 bases and J by 9 bases, with 16 bases left in between. Germline V gene lookup returns CDR1 MGHDK and CDR2 SYGVNS. The CDR3 is 13 amino acids. CDR3 protein: CASTITGYGEQFF. The CDR3 bases are TGTGCCAGCACTATAACAGGGTACGGTGAGCAGTTCTTC.

This clone was detected only a few times. The gene calls are TRBV7-9 and TRBJ2-2; 10 positions match TRBD1. V shed 4 bases and J 4 bases; nucleotides not matched to a gene: 6. Germline values: CDR1 SEHNR, CDR2 FQNEAQ (reference sequence). The length of the CDR3 is 16 residues. CDR3 protein: CASSSSRDRGTGELFF. In DNA form, the CDR3 reads TGTGCCAGCAGCTCGTCCCGGGACAGGGGCACCGGGGAGCTGTTTTTT.

The chain joins TRBV4-3 to TRBJ2-7, with 7 nucleotides matching TRBD1. The germline V gene encodes CDR1 LGHNA and CDR2 YSLEER. V lost 3 bases and J lost 0; bases outside the gene matches: 5. The CDR3 consists of 15 residues. The chain's CDR3 is CASSQTAGGSYEQYF. The CDR3 DNA reads as TGCGCCAGCAGCCAGACCGCAGGGGGCTCCTACGAGCAGTACTTC.

V gene TRBV2 combines with J gene TRBJ2-2; possible D gene TRBD1, 5 bases. With 3 bases removed from V and 1 base from J, the gap between germline ends came to 12 bases. CDR3 size: 16 residues. The germline CDR1 and CDR2 sequences are SNHLY and FYNNEI. The CDR3 here is CASSENGAMNTGELFF. CDR3 bases: TGTGCCAGCAGTGAGAATGGGGCCATGAACACCGGGGAGCTGTTTTTT. The variable domain in full, completed from reference TRBV2 and TRBJ2-2, reads EPEVTQTPSHQVTQMGQEVILRCVPISNHLYFYWYRQILGQKVEFLVSFYNNEISEKSEIFDDQFSVERPDGSNFTLKIRSTKLEDSAMYFCASSENGAMNTGELFFGEGSRLTVL.

J is TRBJ1-6 and V is TRBV18, with a tentative D call TRBD1 (6 bases). Germline lookup yields CDR1 KGHSH and CDR2 LQKENI. The CDR3 length is 15 residues. Deletions cut 3 bases from V and 8 bases from J, with 14 bases between. The CDR3 DNA is TGTGCCAGCTCACCCTCGGGGGGGCAGGATTCACCCCTCCACTTT. Protein sequence: CASSPSGGQDSPLHF.

This clone was seen a single time. V gene TRBV10-3 combines with J gene TRBJ2-7; D gene ambiguous. Per germline, CDR1 ENHRY and CDR2 SYGVKD. CDR3 length: 16 amino acids. V lost 3 bases, J lost 1 base, and 16 bases lay in between. Here the CDR3 reads CAISEGSPEGSYEQYF. CDR3 DNA: TGTGCCATCAGTGAAGGCAGCCCGGAAGGGTCCTACGAGCAGTACTTC.

This chain connects TRBV19 to TRBJ1-4; D is unclear. CDR3 size: 11 residues. Germline assignment: CDR1 LNHDA and CDR2 SQIVND (reference sequence). The CDR3 coding sequence is TGTGCAGGATTGCGTAATGAAAAACTGTTTTTT. This sequence encodes CAGLRNEKLFF.

The chain links TRBV5-4 to TRBJ2-1, with TRBD1 matching over 10 bases. Looked up from germline, CDR1 is SGHNT and CDR2 is YYREEE (reference sequence). V lost 0 bases to trimming and J lost 3 bases; unmatched junction nucleotides: 3. The CDR3 is 16 amino acids. The CDR3 DNA reads TGTGCCAGCAGCTTGGGTCGGACAGGGGGCTACAATGAGCAGTTCTTC. It specifies CASSLGRTGGYNEQFF.

The rearrangement uses TRBV5-1 and TRBJ2-3; D is uncertain. This CDR3 has 14 amino acids. Per the germline V gene, CDR1 is SGHRS and CDR2 is YFSETQ. The germline V and J ends were trimmed by 2 bases and 2 bases, with 9 bases remaining between them. CDR3 sequence (DNA): TGCGCCAGCAGCTTTGCTAGTGTCACAGATACGCAGTATTTT. Its protein is CASSFASVTDTQYF.

The chain links TRBV10-2 to TRBJ1-3; 10 nucleotides agree with TRBD1. With 5 bases clipped from V and 2 bases from J, the junction kept 15 bases outside the gene matches. Germline assignment: CDR1 WSHSY and CDR2 SAAADI. CDR3 length: 19 residues. In nucleotides, the CDR3 is TGCGCCAGCAGTAAAGGAGGGAGTGGAGGGACAGGGGCTGGAAACACCATATATTTT. Translated, it gives CASSKGGSGGTGAGNTIYF.

The chain joins TRBV5-1 to TRBJ2-5; no clear D. The V gene lost 4 bases and the J gene lost 1 base, with 5 bases spanning the gap. CDR1 and CDR2 from the germline V gene are SGHRS and YFSETQ. This CDR3 has 12 amino acids. CDR3 nucleotides: TGCGCCAGCAGCCTGTTCCAAGAGACCCAGTACTTC. Residues: CASSLFQETQYF. Together with reference TRBV5-1 and TRBJ2-5, the CDR3 gives the full variable domain: KAGVTQTPRYLIKTRGQQVTLSCSPISGHRSVSWYQQTPGQGLQFLFEYFSETQRNKGNFPGRFSGRQFSNSRSEMNVSTLELGDSALYLCASSLFQETQYFGPGTRLLVL.

V usage is TRBV11-2 and J usage is TRBJ1-2; D not resolved. The V and J ends lost 1 base and 3 bases respectively, with 21 bases between them. CDR1 and CDR2 (germline): SGHAT, FQNNGV. The CDR3 totals 18 residues. CDR3 in amino acids: CASSLVSGHSGSDYGYTF. CDR3 in DNA: TGTGCCAGCAGCTTAGTATCGGGCCACTCGGGGTCGGACTATGGCTACACCTTC.

V and J are TRBV29-1 and TRBJ2-5; D gene ambiguous. The CDR3 is 12 amino acids. The germline CDR1 and CDR2 sequences are SQVTM and ANQGSEA. Trimming pared 5 bases from V and 5 bases from J, leaving 12 bases between. The CDR3 DNA reads as TGCAGCGTTAACCCCGCGGCTGAGACCCAGTACTTC. Residues: CSVNPAAETQYF.

V is TRBV11-3 and J is TRBJ1-5, with 11 positions matching TRBD1. V lost 2 bases and J lost 7; bases outside the gene matches: 4. The V gene's germline CDR1 is SGHNT and CDR2 YENEEA. The CDR3 totals 15 residues. The CDR3 region is CASSLRTGGRQPQHF. The DNA for the CDR3 is TGTGCCAGCAGCTTAAGGACAGGGGGCAGACAGCCCCAGCATTTT.

The rearrangement joins TRBV7-2 to TRBJ2-1; 7 bases match TRBD1. The J segment lost 12 bases and the V segment lost 5 bases, leaving 4 bases of the junction unmatched. The germline V gene encodes CDR1 SGHTA and CDR2 FQGNSA. The CDR3 length is 11 residues. CDR3 sequence reads: CASSIGTAQFF. The CDR3 DNA follows: TGTGCCAGCAGCATAGGGACAGCGCAGTTCTTC.

The J gene is TRBJ2-3, the V gene TRBV20-1, with no clear D. The V gene lost 4 bases and the J gene lost 2 bases, with 4 bases spanning the gap. The CDR3 is 11 residues long. Germline CDR1 is DFQATT and CDR2 is SNEGSKA (reference sequence). The DNA for the CDR3 is TGCAGTGCTACCTTCACAGATACGCAGTATTTT. Translating it yields CSATFTDTQYF.

The genes are TRBV2 and TRBJ2-3; 7 bases match TRBD1. The length of the CDR3 is 16 residues. CDR1 and CDR2 from the germline V gene are SNHLY and FYNNEI. The trim removed 4 bases at V and 5 bases at J, leaving 12 bases unmatched. In nucleotides, the CDR3 is TGTGCCAGCAGTGTGGACAGGCCCCGGCCTGGAGATACGCAGTATTTT. Translated, it gives CASSVDRPRPGDTQYF. The variable domain in full, completed from reference TRBV2 and TRBJ2-3, reads EPEVTQTPSHQVTQMGQEVILRCVPISNHLYFYWYRQILGQKVEFLVSFYNNEISEKSEIFDDQFSVERPDGSNFTLKIRSTKLEDSAMYFCASSVDRPRPGDTQYFGPGTRLTVL.

This CDR3 is CASSPGRNTEAFF. CDR3 bases: TGTGCCAGCAGCCCTGGAAGGAACACTGAAGCTTTCTTT. This chain connects TRBV7-9 to TRBJ1-1, with D unresolved. This CDR3 has 13 amino acids. The V and J ends lost 5 bases and 1 base respectively, with 8 bases between them. Looked up from germline, CDR1 is SEHNR and CDR2 is FQNEAQ (reference sequence).

The chain links TRBV2 to TRBJ2-7; TRBD1 matches at 7 bases. Germline values: CDR1 SNHLY, CDR2 FYNNEI. V gave up 9 bases and J gave up 6 bases; unmatched junction bases: 11. The CDR3 totals 13 residues. The CDR3 DNA sequence: TGTGCCAGTAACCGGGACAGAACTTTCGAGCAGTACTTC. It specifies CASNRDRTFEQYF.

The rearrangement links TRBV11-2 to TRBJ1-2, with 8 bases aligning to TRBD1. Germline assignment: CDR1 SGHAT and CDR2 FQNNGV. There are 17 residues in the CDR3. The V gene end was trimmed by 4 bases and the J gene end by 6 bases; junction bases not matched to a gene: 16. In DNA form, the CDR3 reads TGTGCCAGCAGCTGGACAGGGAGTATGTTTCGCGGGCATGGCTACACCTTC. Its protein product is CASSWTGSMFRGHGYTF. Supplemented by reference TRBV11-2 and TRBJ1-2, the full variable domain reads EAGVAQSPRYKIIEKRQSVAFWCNPISGHATLYWYQQILGQGPKLLIQFQNNGVVDDSQLPKDRFSAERLKGVDSTLKIQPAKLEDSAVYLCASSWTGSMFRGHGYTFGSGTRLTVV.

The V call is TRBV29-1, the J call TRBJ2-2; D call uncertain. The germline gives CDR1 SQVTM, CDR2 ANQGSEA. Trimming cost V 4 bases and J 0 bases, with 18 bases left between them. This CDR3 comprises 17 residues. The DNA for the CDR3 is TGCAGCGTTGTTCTCGTGTGGAGTTCGGCGAACACCGGGGAGCTGTTTTTT. Translation: CSVVLVWSSANTGELFF.

The genes are TRBV5-6 and TRBJ2-4, with TRBD2 identical over 7 bases. CDR3 size: 16 residues. V trimming: 0 bases; J trimming: 6 bases; junction bases outside the gene matches: 9. Germline CDR1 and CDR2: SGHDT and YYEEEE. CDR3 region: CASSLARAGRVNIQYF. The CDR3 DNA sequence: TGTGCCAGCAGCTTGGCAAGAGCGGGGAGGGTAAACATTCAGTACTTC.

The CDR3 coding sequence is TGTGCCAGCAGTTCTGGCGCCCGAAGAGAGACCCAGTACTTC. This gives the protein CASSSGARRETQYF. V and J are TRBV6-5 and TRBJ2-5; D is undetermined. CDR1 is MNHEY and CDR2 is SVGAGI in the germline V gene. Trimming cost V 4 bases and J 4 bases, with 13 bases left between them. The CDR3 spans 14 residues.